The entry below describes one TCR beta chain. The antigen remains unidentified. The source of the sample is a study of T cells in localized non-small cell lung cancer. This CDR3 contains 13 residues. The V end lost 0 bases, the J end lost 1 base, and 4 bases lay between the germline ends. The V gene's germline CDR1 is SGHRS and CDR2 YFSETQ. Sequencing used immunoSEQ multiplex PCR; TCRdb keeps in-frame clones, though not all of them. In the table there are over 30,000 clones, 70% to 90% of which are singletons. Points from the study as a whole: Those with higher blood T cell density had longer overall survival.

Sequencing used peripheral blood, obtained before any cancer treatment. This TCR derives from a male donor aged 60 or over with stage III lung adenocarcinoma. The chain uses TRBV5-1 and TRBJ1-1, with D uncertain. The CDR3 nucleotides are TGCGCCAGCAGCTTGGCCACGAACACTGAAGCTTTCTTT. Translated, it gives CASSLATNTEAFF.